This T cell receptor (beta chain) was sequenced for a study of blood T cell repertoires in COVID-19. Clones were read by immunoSEQ multiplex PCR, and TCRdb kept only the in-frame ones, dropping some. The data show about 170,000 clones, roughly 83% seen once. CDR3 size: 16 residues. With 4 bases clipped from V and 1 base from J, the junction kept 5 bases outside the gene matches. Germline V gene sequence: CDR1 KGHDR, CDR2 SFDVKD. J is TRBJ2-3 and V is TRBV24-1; 9 positions match TRBD2. Sequencing was done on a sample of peripheral blood. The clonotype originates from a woman aged 80 or older with active or convalescent COVID-19. CDR3 residues: CATSDSKRGGTDTQYF. CDR3 in DNA: TGTGCCACCAGTGACTCAAAGCGGGGGGGCACAGATACGCAGTATTTT.